These T cell receptor beta chains were read from a single sample in a study of CD8 T cells in Susac syndrome. TCRdb passed the immunoSEQ multiplex PCR reads through MiXCR, listing each CDR3 protein once. The sample has approximately 100,000 distinct CDR3 sequences; about nine tenths are singletons. Material: CD4+ T cells from PBMCs. These receptor sequences come from a human donor in good health. CDR3s include the opening cysteine and the closing phenylalanine or tryptophan. The D gene is left open where the match is weak. Some rows have no size entry. The others give once, few or many, or a class for an expanded clone.

j_call,d_call,v_call,clone_size,cdr3_nt,cdr3_aa
TRBJ1-4,NA,TRBV5-4,NA,TGTGCCAGCAGCCGGGAGGGAACTAATGAAAAACTGTTTTTT,CASSREGTNEKLFF
TRBJ2-3,NA,TRBV7-2,NA,TGTGCCAGCAGCTCCCCCCACACGGTTCAGGATACGCAGTATTTT,CASSSPHTVQDTQYF
TRBJ2-1,TRBD2,TRBV18,NA,TGTGCCAGCTCACCTAGCGGGAGGGGCAATGAGCAGTTCTTC,CASSPSGRGNEQFF
TRBJ1-2,NA,TRBV12-3/TRBV12-4,NA,TGTGCCAGCAGCCTCCCCCCTAACTATGGCTACACCTTC,CASSLPPNYGYTF
TRBJ1-1,NA,TRBV5-1,NA,TGCGCCAGCAGCTTGGGTTTATCCCGGGACAAAAACACTGAAGCTTTCTTT,CASSLGLSRDKNTEAFF
TRBJ1-2,TRBD1,TRBV29-1,NA,TGCAGCGCTCTAGTCGGGACAGGGGCACTCTATGGCTACACCTTC,CSALVGTGALYGYTF
TRBJ2-3,NA,TRBV29-1,NA,TGCAGCGGGTCAGGCGGGGGCTCAGATACGCAGTATTTT,CSGSGGGSDTQYF
TRBJ1-1,NA,TRBV10-3,NA,TGTGCCATAAAGGGGAACAGGGTCCAAACTGAAGCTTTCTTT,CAIKGNRVQTEAFF
TRBJ2-7,NA,TRBV7-9,NA,TGTGCCAGCAGCTCAGAAAACGACGAGCAGTACTTC,CASSSENDEQYF
TRBJ2-1,TRBD2,TRBV29-1,NA,TGCAGCGTTGGCTGGGGGGGGGCCTACAATGAGCAGTTCTTC,CSVGWGGAYNEQFF
TRBJ1-5,NA,TRBV6-5,NA,TGTGCCAGCAGTTACTGGCCAGAGCCCCAGCATTTT,CASSYWPEPQHF
TRBJ2-7,TRBD2,TRBV6-5,NA,TGTGCCAGCAGTTACAGTAGTGGCGGGGGGACGTCCTACGAGCAGTACTTC,CASSYSSGGGTSYEQYF
TRBJ2-3,TRBD2,TRBV6-2/TRBV6-3,once,TGTGCCAGCACAAAGCGGGACTCTAGCACAGATACGCAGTATTTT,CASTKRDSSTDTQYF
TRBJ1-1,TRBD1,TRBV12-3/TRBV12-4,NA,TGTGCCAGCAGAGATGCCGCCGGGACAGGGGGCATTGCTGAAGCTTTCTTT,CASRDAAGTGGIAEAFF
TRBJ2-1,NA,TRBV30,NA,TGTGCCTGGAGTATCGGACCCCTAGCCAGGGATGAGCAGTTCTTC,CAWSIGPLARDEQFF
TRBJ2-1,NA,TRBV7-8,NA,TGTGCCAGCAGTCCGCGGCTGGGGTCTTCCTACAATGAGCAGTTCTTC,CASSPRLGSSYNEQFF
TRBJ1-2,NA,TRBV20-1,NA,TGCAGTGCTATGGGAGGGGTTTCGGCGGATGACTACACCTTC,CSAMGGVSADDYTF
TRBJ2-7,NA,TRBV5-1,NA,TGCGCCAGCAGCTCCGACCTCCCTGGGGCGGGGTCCTACGAGCAGTACTTC,CASSSDLPGAGSYEQYF
TRBJ1-3,NA,TRBV4-1,NA,TGCGCCAGCAGCCAAGGTAGCAACTCTGGAAACACCATATATTTT,CASSQGSNSGNTIYF
TRBJ2-4,NA,TRBV5-6,NA,TGTGCCAGCGCAACCCCGATTGGTAACATTCAGTACTTC,CASATPIGNIQYF
TRBJ2-1,TRBD1,TRBV5-1,NA,TGCGCCAGCCAGGGGGGGACAGGGGGCCGGAATGAGCAGTTCTTC,CASQGGTGGRNEQFF
TRBJ2-1,TRBD2,TRBV7-6,NA,TGTGCCAGCAGCTTAGAAAGCGGGGGATACAATGAGCAGTTCTTC,CASSLESGGYNEQFF
TRBJ2-1,TRBD2,TRBV12-3/TRBV12-4,NA,TGTGCCAGCAGTTTAGTAACTAGCGGGAGCAATGAGCAGTTCTTC,CASSLVTSGSNEQFF
TRBJ2-3,TRBD1,TRBV20-1,NA,TGCAGTGCTAGAAGGACAGGAGGCACAGATACGCAGTATTTT,CSARRTGGTDTQYF
TRBJ2-2,NA,TRBV6-2/TRBV6-3,NA,TGTGCCAGCAGTTACTCGTCGGGGAACACCGGGGAGCTGTTTTTT,CASSYSSGNTGELFF
TRBJ2-7,TRBD1,TRBV5-4,NA,TGTGCCAGCAGCTTGGATCTCGGGGACAGAGGCTCCTACGAGCAGTACTTC,CASSLDLGDRGSYEQYF
TRBJ1-6,NA,TRBV23-1,NA,TGCGCCAGCAGTCGCGTCGGACAGAAGGATTCACCCCTCCACTTT,CASSRVGQKDSPLHF
TRBJ1-1,NA,TRBV19,NA,TGTGCCAGTAGTGAACAGGCCGTGGGGACTGAAGCTTTCTTT,CASSEQAVGTEAFF
TRBJ2-3,NA,TRBV6-1,NA,TGTGCCAGCTCATTAGGGCGGCTCGGTAGCACAGATACGCAGTATTTT,CASSLGRLGSTDTQYF
TRBJ2-5,TRBD2,TRBV5-1,NA,TGCGCCAGCAGCCCTAGCGGCCCCCAAGAGACCCAGTACTTC,CASSPSGPQETQYF